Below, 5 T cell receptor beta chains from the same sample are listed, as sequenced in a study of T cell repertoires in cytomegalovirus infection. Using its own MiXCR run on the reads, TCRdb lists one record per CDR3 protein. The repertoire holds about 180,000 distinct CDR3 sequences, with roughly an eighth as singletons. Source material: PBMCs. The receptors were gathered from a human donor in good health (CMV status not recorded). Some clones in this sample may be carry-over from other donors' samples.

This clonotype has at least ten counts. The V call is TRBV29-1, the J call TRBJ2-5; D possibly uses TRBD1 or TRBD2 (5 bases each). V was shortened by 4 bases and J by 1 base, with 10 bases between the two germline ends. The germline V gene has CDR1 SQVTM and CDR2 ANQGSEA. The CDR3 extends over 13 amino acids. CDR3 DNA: TGCAGCGTTGCTGGGGGTATCCAAGAGACCCAGTACTTC. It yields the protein CSVAGGIQETQYF.

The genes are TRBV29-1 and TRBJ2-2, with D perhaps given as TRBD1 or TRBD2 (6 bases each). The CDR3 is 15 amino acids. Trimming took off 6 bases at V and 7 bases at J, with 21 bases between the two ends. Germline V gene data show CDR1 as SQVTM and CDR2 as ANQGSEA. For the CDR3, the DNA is TGCAGCGTCGAAAGACTAGGGGGTCGGAGCGGGGAGCTGTTTTTT. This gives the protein CSVERLGGRSGELFF.

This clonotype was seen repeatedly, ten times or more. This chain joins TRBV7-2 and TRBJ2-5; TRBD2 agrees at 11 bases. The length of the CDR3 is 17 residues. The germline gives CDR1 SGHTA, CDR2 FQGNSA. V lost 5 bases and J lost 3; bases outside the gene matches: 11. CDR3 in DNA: TGTGCCAGCAGCCTTAACGCGAGACTAGCGGGGAAAGAGACCCAGTACTTC. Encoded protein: CASSLNARLAGKETQYF.

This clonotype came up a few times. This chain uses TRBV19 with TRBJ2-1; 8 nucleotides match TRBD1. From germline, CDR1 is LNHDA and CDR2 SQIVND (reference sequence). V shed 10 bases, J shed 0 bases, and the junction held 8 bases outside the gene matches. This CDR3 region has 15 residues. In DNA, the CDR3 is TGTGCCACCTTCTACAGGGGGTTCTCCTACAATGAGCAGTTCTTC. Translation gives CATFYRGFSYNEQFF.

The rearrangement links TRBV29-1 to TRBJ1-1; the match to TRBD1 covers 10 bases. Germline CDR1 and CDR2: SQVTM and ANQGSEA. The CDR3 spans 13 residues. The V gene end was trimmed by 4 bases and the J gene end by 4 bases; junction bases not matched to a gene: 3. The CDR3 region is CSVGTGGSTEAFF. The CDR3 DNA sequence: TGCAGCGTTGGGACAGGGGGGAGCACTGAAGCTTTCTTT.